Shown below are 8 T cell receptor beta chains from a single sample sequenced in a study of beta chain features in type 1 diabetes. Reverse transcribing all isolated RNA meant expressed TCRB transcripts were sequenced. Sequenced by immunoSEQ multiplex PCR; TCRdb stores in-frame clones only, minus some. The sample includes roughly 380,000 clones, around 20% seen only once; the top ten take about 0.045%. Sequenced: naive CD4+ T cells from blood. The receptor source for this set is a woman aged 18-29 years in good health.

This clone has just a few counts. J is TRBJ2-7 and V is TRBV7-2; D gene uncertain. CDR3 size: 15 residues. Trimming took 4 bases from V and 1 from J, leaving 14 bases between them. Germline loops: CDR1 SGHTA, CDR2 FQGNSA. CDR3 protein: CASSSLGSPSYEQYF. The CDR3 DNA follows: TGTGCCAGCAGCTCCCTAGGCAGTCCATCCTACGAGCAGTACTTC.

This clone was picked up a small number of times. The V call is TRBV7-9, the J call TRBJ1-2, with 10 bases identical to TRBD1. The V gene end was trimmed by 4 bases and the J gene end by 0 bases; junction bases not matched to a gene: 2. Germline V gives CDR1 SEHNR, CDR2 FQNEAQ (reference sequence). This CDR3 has 15 residues. The CDR3 nucleotides are TGTGCCAGCAGCTCGACAGGGGGCTCTAACTATGGCTACACCTTC. It codes for CASSSTGGSNYGYTF.

This clone occurred a few times. This sequence joins TRBV14 and TRBJ2-5, with 8 bases identical to TRBD2. The CDR3 is made up of 16 amino acids. The V gene end was trimmed by 4 bases and the J gene end by 1 base; junction bases not matched to a gene: 8. The germline gives CDR1 SGHDN, CDR2 FVKESK. The CDR3 coding sequence is TGTGCCAGCAGCCCCGGACTAGCAAGCCGCCAAGAGACCCAGTACTTC. This gives the protein CASSPGLASRQETQYF.

In this sample, this clone turned up a few times. This chain links TRBV19 with TRBJ2-1, with TRBD2 identical over 8 bases. Trimming took 3 bases from V and 3 from J; bases not matched to a gene: 7. Per the germline V gene, CDR1 is LNHDA and CDR2 is SQIVND (reference sequence). The CDR3 extends over 16 amino acids. DNA for the CDR3: TGTGCCAGTAGTATTCGGACCGGGACTAGCTACAATGAGCAGTTCTTC. Amino acids: CASSIRTGTSYNEQFF.

The J gene is TRBJ1-1, the V gene TRBV30; 7 nucleotides align to TRBD1. The germline gives CDR1 GTSNPN, CDR2 SVGIG (reference sequence). The CDR3 has 11 amino acids. With V trimmed by 7 bases and J by 4 bases, 3 bases remained unmatched. Here the CDR3 reads CALTGSTEAFF. DNA of the CDR3: TGTGCCTTGACAGGGAGCACTGAAGCTTTCTTT.

This clone has only a few counts. The rearrangement joins TRBV7-9 to TRBJ1-2; possibly TRBD1 for D (5 bases). This CDR3 comprises 13 residues. Germline V CDR1 and CDR2: SEHNR, FQNEAQ (reference sequence). V was clipped by 5 bases and J by 5 bases, with 12 bases between them. This CDR3 is CASSPPGGYGYTF. DNA for the CDR3: TGTGCCAGCAGCCCTCCCGGGGGGTATGGCTACACCTTC.

The chain uses TRBV20-1 and TRBJ1-2; TRBD1 is a possible D gene (6 bases). Trimming left V 5 bases short and J 11 bases short, with 15 bases between. The length of the CDR3 is 11 residues. CDR1 and CDR2 (germline): DFQATT, SNEGSKA (reference sequence). The CDR3, as DNA: TGCAGTGCTTCACAGGGAGTTAGATACACCTTC. Translated, it gives CSASQGVRYTF.

This chain connects TRBV6-5 to TRBJ2-5; 10 bases are a match to TRBD1. Germline V CDR1 and CDR2: MNHEY, SVGAGI. The CDR3 is 14 amino acids. V lost 5 bases, J lost 3 bases, and 3 bases stayed unmatched. CDR3 DNA: TGTGCCAGCAGTACCGGGACAGGGGAAGAGACCCAGTACTTC. Translating gives CASSTGTGEETQYF.